Below are 18 T cell receptor beta chains sequenced from a single sample in a study of CD8 T cells in ankylosing spondylitis. Each CDR3 protein is one row after TCRdb ran MiXCR on the 5' RACE reads. The sample consists of about 350,000 distinct CDR3 sequences, roughly 22% of them appearing once. Sequences were obtained from blood, either unsorted or a sorted T cell fraction (not recorded which). All receptors come from a male donor with ankylosing spondylitis or in good health (not recorded which).

The rearrangement links TRBV2 to TRBJ2-3; D gene uncertain. The CDR3 spans 15 residues. Trimming removed 6 bases at V and 0 bases at J, with 13 bases between. The V gene's germline CDR1 is SNHLY and CDR2 FYNNEI. The CDR3, as DNA: TGTGCCAGCAGCGTCCGAGGTGGGAGCACAGATACGCAGTATTTT. Translated, it gives CASSVRGGSTDTQYF.

This clonotype turned up a few times. The genes are TRBV27 and TRBJ2-7; possibly TRBD1 or TRBD2 for D (6 bases each). CDR1 MNHEY and CDR2 SMNVEV come from the germline V gene (reference sequence). V was trimmed by 7 bases and J by 3 bases, leaving 13 bases between them. There are 13 residues in the CDR3. This CDR3 is CASKNRGDYEQYF. In DNA form, the CDR3 reads TGTGCCAGCAAGAATAGGGGGGACTACGAGCAGTACTTC.

This clonotype was seen a few times. The V and J genes are TRBV10-3 and TRBJ2-7; D is unresolved. From germline, CDR1 is ENHRY and CDR2 SYGVKD. The CDR3 has 11 amino acids. V lost 3 bases, J lost 5 bases, and 5 bases lay in between. This CDR3 reads CAISDPNEQYF. The CDR3 bases are TGTGCCATCAGTGACCCCAACGAGCAGTACTTC.

In this sample, this clonotype turned up many times. The genes are TRBV5-1 and TRBJ2-7, with D uncertain. The V gene lost 2 bases and the J gene lost 4 bases, with 10 bases spanning the gap. This CDR3 is built from 13 residues. Germline-derived CDR1 and CDR2 are SGHRS and YFSETQ. CDR3 sequence (DNA): TGCGCCAGCAGCTTCCCCTTCGGGTACGAGCAGTACTTC. This encodes CASSFPFGYEQYF.

V gene TRBV20-1 combines with J gene TRBJ2-3; unclear D gene. With 0 bases removed from V and 2 bases from J, the gap between germline ends came to 9 bases. This CDR3 spans 14 amino acids. Germline V CDR1 and CDR2: DFQATT, SNEGSKA (reference sequence). The CDR3 is CSARDRSYTDTQYF. In DNA form, the CDR3 reads TGCAGTGCTAGAGATCGATCCTACACAGATACGCAGTATTTT.

This clonotype was counted at least ten times. The DNA for the CDR3 is TGTGCCAGCAGTTTCCCTGGGGCCAACGTCCTGACTTTC. Protein: CASSFPGANVLTF. The V and J genes are TRBV12-3 or TRBV12-4 and TRBJ2-6, with D unclear. This CDR3 spans 13 amino acids. Between the trimmed V and J ends, which lost 3 bases and 2 bases, there was a span of 2 bases.

This clonotype turned up a few times. The J gene is TRBJ2-1, the V gene TRBV20-1, with D perhaps being TRBD1 or TRBD2 (5 bases each). Germline V gene lookup returns CDR1 DFQATT and CDR2 SNEGSKA (reference sequence). The CDR3 loop spans 13 amino acids. V was clipped by 3 bases and J by 4 bases, with 10 bases between them. The CDR3 loop is CSASSGTYNEQFF. The CDR3, as DNA: TGCAGTGCTAGCTCCGGGACGTACAATGAGCAGTTCTTC.

This clonotype was observed a few times. This rearrangement joins TRBV7-2 to TRBJ2-3; a possible D gene is TRBD2 (5 bases). Germline loops: CDR1 SGHTA, CDR2 FQGNSA. This CDR3 contains 13 residues. V shed 6 bases and J shed 8 bases, with 15 bases lying between them. The DNA of the CDR3 is TGTGCCAGCAGGGGCTCGGGGAGCGGTACGCAGTATTTT. Translated: CASRGSGSGTQYF. Variable domain in full (rest from reference TRBV7-2 and TRBJ2-3): GAGVSQSPSNKVTEKGKDVELRCDPISGHTALYWYRQSLGQGLEFLIYFQGNSAPDKSGLPSDRFSAERTGGSVSTLTIQRTQQEDSAVYLCASRGSGSGTQYFGPGTRLTVL.

This clonotype was seen only a few times. CDR3 protein: CASSEWTGYNEQFF. The CDR3 region has the DNA TGTGCCAGCAGTGAATGGACGGGCTACAATGAGCAGTTCTTC. The chain couples TRBV2 to TRBJ2-1; D call uncertain. Germline CDR1 is SNHLY and CDR2 is FYNNEI. Trimming removed 2 bases from V and 3 bases from J, with 8 bases in between. The CDR3 is 14 residues long. The entire variable domain, with the rest obtained from reference TRBV2 and TRBJ2-1, is as follows: EPEVTQTPSHQVTQMGQEVILRCVPISNHLYFYWYRQILGQKVEFLVSFYNNEISEKSEIFDDQFSVERPDGSNFTLKIRSTKLEDSAMYFCASSEWTGYNEQFFGPGTRLTVL.

This clonotype has more than one count but fewer than ten. The chain employs TRBV20-1 and TRBJ2-7, with 7 nucleotides matching TRBD2. The CDR3 runs to 14 residues. CDR1 is DFQATT and CDR2 is SNEGSKA in the germline V gene (reference sequence). After removal of 3 bases from V and 0 bases from J, the junction contained 5 bases not matched to a gene. The chain's CDR3 is CSARIGGNSYEQYF. The CDR3 DNA reads as TGCAGTGCTAGGATCGGGGGGAACTCCTACGAGCAGTACTTC.

V usage is TRBV15 and J usage is TRBJ2-5, with D tentatively TRBD1 (5 bases). The CDR3 covers 13 residues. The V end was cut by 5 bases, the J end by 1 base, with 8 bases between. Germline V CDR1 and CDR2: LNHNV, YYDKDF (reference sequence). The CDR3 protein is CATSDDSQETQYF. The CDR3 DNA reads TGTGCCACCAGCGACGACAGCCAAGAGACCCAGTACTTC.

This clonotype turned up a few times. The chain links TRBV20-1 to TRBJ2-7; 7 nucleotides align to TRBD1. J was trimmed by 2 bases and V by 3 bases; bases with no gene match: 7. Per the germline V gene, CDR1 is DFQATT and CDR2 is SNEGSKA (reference sequence). The CDR3 has 14 amino acids. CDR3 amino acids: CSASLGDSTYEQYF. Here the CDR3 DNA reads TGCAGTGCTAGTTTAGGGGACAGTACCTACGAGCAGTACTTC.

V and J are TRBV14 and TRBJ2-1, with D possibly matching TRBD1 (5 bases). The CDR3 sequence is 16 residues long. Looked up from germline, CDR1 is SGHDN and CDR2 is FVKESK. The ends were cut back, 2 bases at V and 2 bases at J, with 13 bases in the middle. CDR3: CASSQFGKGAYNEQFF. The CDR3 DNA reads TGTGCCAGCAGCCAATTTGGGAAAGGGGCCTACAATGAGCAGTTCTTC. Supplemented by reference TRBV14 and TRBJ2-1, the full variable domain reads EAGVTQFPSHSVIEKGQTVTLRCDPISGHDNLYWYRRVMGKEIKFLLHFVKESKQDESGMPNNRFLAERTGGTYSTLKVQPAELEDSGVYFCASSQFGKGAYNEQFFGPGTRLTVL.

This chain joins TRBV4-1 and TRBJ2-2; perhaps TRBD1 as D (6 bases). The germline V gene encodes CDR1 MGHRA and CDR2 YSYEKL. Trimming took off 3 bases at V and 1 base at J, with 15 bases between the two ends. The CDR3 extends over 17 amino acids. The CDR3 sequence: CASSHYSGTLNTGELFF. The CDR3 DNA sequence: TGCGCCAGCAGCCATTATTCCGGGACATTGAACACCGGGGAGCTGTTTTTT.

This chain connects TRBV25-1 to TRBJ2-5, with D tentatively TRBD2 (6 bases). Germline CDR1 reads MGHDK; CDR2 reads SYGVNS. The CDR3 length is 14 residues. V dropped 8 bases and J dropped 5 bases, with 18 bases sitting between them. This chain's CDR3 is CASGDSGFGETQYF. Written as DNA, the CDR3 is TGTGCCAGCGGGGATAGCGGATTCGGGGAGACCCAGTACTTC. The full variable domain, with the rest looked up from reference TRBV25-1 and TRBJ2-5, is EADIYQTPRYLVIGTGKKITLECSQTMGHDKMYWYQQDPGMELHLIHYSYGVNSTEKGDLSSESTVSRIRTEHFPLTLESARPSHTSQYLCASGDSGFGETQYFGPGTRLLVL.

In its sample, this clonotype was seen many times. V and J are TRBV27 and TRBJ2-2; D is ambiguous. The germline V and J ends were trimmed by 4 bases and 0 bases, with 6 bases remaining between them. The CDR3 spans 14 residues. Germline assignment: CDR1 MNHEY and CDR2 SMNVEV (reference sequence). DNA for the CDR3: TGTGCCAGCAGTTCGGGTACGAACACCGGGGAGCTGTTTTTT. It specifies CASSSGTNTGELFF.

This clonotype was found a few times. V usage is TRBV6-5 and J usage is TRBJ2-2; the match to TRBD2 covers 7 bases. The CDR3 runs to 14 residues. In germline, CDR1 is MNHEY, CDR2 SVGAGI. V was pared by 0 bases and J by 6 bases, with 1 base of the junction left unmatched. In nucleotides, the CDR3 is TGTGCCAGCAGTTACTCTGGGGGGGCCGGGGAGCTGTTTTTT. Translation: CASSYSGGAGELFF.

The genes are TRBV14 and TRBJ2-2, with 9 nucleotides matching TRBD2. V dropped 0 bases and J dropped 4; count of bases not matched to a gene: 9. Germline V gene sequence: CDR1 SGHDN, CDR2 FVKESK. The CDR3 contains 18 residues. The CDR3 loop reads CASSQDLPSGITTGELFF. The CDR3 DNA follows: TGTGCCAGCAGCCAAGATCTCCCTAGCGGGATAACCACCGGGGAGCTGTTTTTT.